One and the same sample provided the 21 T cell receptor beta chains below, sequenced in a study of T-cell memory formation after mild COVID-19. TCRdb reanalysed the 5' RACE reads using MiXCR and keeps one entry per CDR3 protein. The sample lists hundreds of thousands of distinct CDR3 sequences; roughly 16% were seen once. Sequencing input: PBMCs or a T cell subset sorted from them (not recorded which). Receptors were obtained from a man aged 18-30 years who had mild COVID-19 (a few samples of this study predate the infection). Cell type and time point are not known.

This clonotype was counted a few times. The J gene is TRBJ1-1, the V gene TRBV7-2, with D perhaps TRBD1 (5 bases). This CDR3 spans 15 amino acids. Germline values: CDR1 SGHTA, CDR2 FQGNSA. V was trimmed by 3 bases and J by 2 bases, leaving 13 bases between them. CDR3: CASSLGLTANTEAFF. In DNA form, the CDR3 reads TGTGCCAGCAGCTTGGGCCTGACAGCTAACACTGAAGCTTTCTTT.

The V gene is TRBV7-6, the J gene TRBJ1-1, with a possible D match to TRBD1 (6 bases). From germline, CDR1 is SGHVS and CDR2 FNYEAQ. The CDR3 contains 12 residues. Trimming took off 4 bases at V and 12 bases at J, with 15 bases between the two ends. The CDR3 bases are TGTGCCAGCAGCTCCGGGGGCTACGAACCTTTCTTT. This encodes CASSSGGYEPFF.

This clonotype was recorded many times. CDR3 bases: TGCAGTCCGGGACAGGGCACAGATACGCAGTATTTT. It is translated as CSPGQGTDTQYF. This rearrangement joins TRBV20-1 to TRBJ2-3; 8 bases match TRBD1. The CDR3 totals 12 residues. Germline CDR1 reads DFQATT; CDR2 reads SNEGSKA (reference sequence). J gave up 1 base and V 8 bases, and 2 bases lay outside the gene matches.

The chain joins TRBV9 to TRBJ2-3, with 7 bases fitting TRBD1. The CDR3 covers 15 residues. Germline-derived CDR1 and CDR2 are SGDLS and YYNGEE. Trimming took 1 base from V and 1 from J; bases not matched to a gene: 3. The CDR3 region has the DNA TGTGCCAGCAGCGTACTGAGGGGGCGCACAGATACGCAGTATTTT. Protein: CASSVLRGRTDTQYF.

J is TRBJ2-2 and V is TRBV10-3; D may be TRBD1 (6 bases). The CDR3 contains 13 residues. The germline CDR1 and CDR2 sequences are ENHRY and SYGVKD. V lost 7 bases, J lost 3 bases, and 9 bases lay in between. The CDR3 DNA reads as TGTGCCATCACTCGGACAGACACCGGGGAGCTGTTTTTT. Protein product: CAITRTDTGELFF.

This clonotype was seen a few times. The chain employs TRBV3-1 and TRBJ1-2; the D is unclear. Germline V gives CDR1 LGHDT, CDR2 YNNKEL (reference sequence). The V gene lost 4 bases and the J gene lost 6 bases, with 9 bases spanning the gap. There are 12 residues in the CDR3. DNA of the CDR3: TGTGCCAGCAGCCTCACTCGCAATGGCTACACCTTC. Translated: CASSLTRNGYTF.

This clonotype was seen only a few times. The CDR3 spells CASSPDGANYGYTF. For the CDR3, the DNA is TGCGCCAGCAGCCCTGACGGGGCTAACTATGGCTACACCTTC. V usage is TRBV5-1 and J usage is TRBJ1-2; D is undetermined. V dropped 4 bases and J dropped 0 bases, with 10 bases sitting between them. This CDR3 is 14 amino acids long. Germline V gene sequence: CDR1 SGHRS, CDR2 YFSETQ. The variable domain in full, with the rest retrieved from reference TRBV5-1 and TRBJ1-2, is KAGVTQTPRYLIKTRGQQVTLSCSPISGHRSVSWYQQTPGQGLQFLFEYFSETQRNKGNFPGRFSGRQFSNSRSEMNVSTLELGDSALYLCASSPDGANYGYTFGSGTRLTVV.

V usage is TRBV4-2 and J usage is TRBJ1-1, with 9 positions matching TRBD1. Per the germline V gene, CDR1 is LGHNA and CDR2 is YNFKEQ. J gave up 5 bases and V 4 bases, and 8 bases lay outside the gene matches. This CDR3 spans 15 amino acids. CDR3 in DNA: TGTGCCAGCAGCCGGACCGGGACAGGGAAAACTGAAGCTTTCTTT. It translates to CASSRTGTGKTEAFF.

V gene TRBV29-1 combines with J gene TRBJ2-2, with 7 bases lining up with TRBD1. CDR3 length: 14 amino acids. Germline V gene sequence: CDR1 SQVTM, CDR2 ANQGSEA. The V segment lost 5 bases and the J segment 2 bases; nucleotides outside the gene matches: 5. The CDR3 bases are TGCAGCGTTCTGGGACAGAGAAACACCGGGGAGCTGTTTTTT. It translates to CSVLGQRNTGELFF.

The chain carries TRBV5-6 and TRBJ2-2, with D hard to call. The CDR3 sequence is 17 residues long. V was shortened by 4 bases and J by 4 bases, with 20 bases between the two germline ends. The germline V gene has CDR1 SGHDT and CDR2 YYEEEE. The CDR3 nucleotides read TGTGCCAGCAGCAGGTTCGCCTCAGGTCGGGCCACCGGGGAGCTGTTTTTT. It is translated as CASSRFASGRATGELFF.

The rearrangement links TRBV7-3 to TRBJ2-1, with TRBD2 identical over 8 bases. Germline-derived CDR1 and CDR2 are SGHTA and FQGTGA. The CDR3 runs 17 residues. With 6 bases clipped from V and 3 bases from J, the junction kept 13 bases outside the gene matches. CDR3 residues: CASRATRSGGNYNEQFF. In DNA, the CDR3 is TGTGCCAGCAGGGCGACACGGAGCGGGGGCAACTACAATGAGCAGTTCTTC.

This clonotype occurred a few times. This chain connects TRBV3-1 to TRBJ2-5; 8 bases map to TRBD2. This CDR3 comprises 15 residues. V shed 5 bases, J shed 5 bases, and the junction held 10 bases outside the gene matches. CDR1 and CDR2 (germline): LGHDT, YNNKEL (reference sequence). DNA for the CDR3: TGTGCCAGCAGCTCCCGTTGGGGCGGGGGGGAGACCCAGTACTTC. Protein sequence: CASSSRWGGGETQYF.

DNA for the CDR3: TGCGCCAGCAGCCAAGGGGACGGGTGGAACATTCAGTACTTC. Translation gives CASSQGDGWNIQYF. The chain carries TRBV4-3 and TRBJ2-4; D possibly uses TRBD1 or TRBD2 (5 bases each). V was shortened by 1 base and J by 7 bases, with 11 bases between the two germline ends. CDR1 and CDR2 (germline): LGHNA, YSLEER. This CDR3 is built from 14 residues.

The chain recombines TRBV5-6 with TRBJ2-3; tentatively, D is TRBD1 (6 bases). The length of the CDR3 is 15 residues. V was cut by 4 bases and J by 3 bases, with 15 bases left in between. CDR1 SGHDT and CDR2 YYEEEE come from the germline V gene. CDR3 protein: CASSPADRGTDTQYF. CDR3 nucleotides: TGTGCCAGCAGCCCCGCGGACAGAGGGACAGATACGCAGTATTTT.

The V and J genes are TRBV6-2 or TRBV6-3 and TRBJ1-5, with D unresolved. V lost 5 bases and J 6 bases, leaving 11 bases between the germline ends. Germline CDR1 is MNHEY and CDR2 is SVGEGT. This CDR3 is 13 amino acids long. CDR3 DNA sequence: TGTGCCAGCAGTGAAGGTTTGGTTCAGCCCCAGCATTTT. Translation: CASSEGLVQPQHF.

The chain joins TRBV20-1 to TRBJ2-3, with 10 nucleotides matching TRBD2. Unmatched junction bases numbered 7, after V lost 3 bases and J lost 4 bases. The CDR3 runs to 15 residues. Per germline, CDR1 DFQATT and CDR2 SNEGSKA (reference sequence). CDR3 in amino acids: CSARIAGGRPDTQYF. The CDR3 DNA reads TGCAGTGCTAGGATAGCGGGGGGCCGACCAGATACGCAGTATTTT.

V is TRBV20-1 and J is TRBJ2-2; D ambiguous. CDR1 DFQATT and CDR2 SNEGSKA come from the germline V gene (reference sequence). This CDR3 has 13 amino acids. Trimming removed 1 base at V and 8 bases at J, with 11 bases between. This chain's CDR3 is CSARGISTGELFF. Written as DNA, the CDR3 is TGCAGTGCTAGAGGGATTTCCACAGGGGAGCTGTTTTTT.

The chain carries TRBV11-2 and TRBJ2-1; the D gene could be TRBD1 or TRBD2 (5 bases each). This CDR3 contains 15 residues. Germline V gene lookup returns CDR1 SGHAT and CDR2 FQNNGV. V gave up 7 bases and J gave up 2 bases, with 15 bases separating them. For the CDR3, the DNA is TGTGCCAGCACCTTCCGGGGACGGCCCTACAATGAGCAGTTCTTC. Protein product: CASTFRGRPYNEQFF.

The gene calls are TRBV5-4 and TRBJ1-2; 10 bases agree with TRBD1. Trimming at V came to 7 bases and at J to 4 bases, leaving 13 bases not matched to a gene. CDR3 size: 16 residues. CDR1 and CDR2 from the germline V gene are SGHNT and YYREEE (reference sequence). CDR3 nucleotides: TGTGCCAGCCGCCCCCCCCCGGGACAGGGGTCCTATGGCTACACCTTC. It translates to CASRPPPGQGSYGYTF.

The table lists this clonotype with many counts. This sequence joins TRBV7-9 and TRBJ2-5; D gene ambiguous. V was clipped by 1 base and J by 2 bases, with 8 bases between them. From germline, CDR1 is SEHNR and CDR2 FQNEAQ (reference sequence). The CDR3 runs to 14 residues. CDR3: CASSLDGRQETQYF. The CDR3 DNA sequence: TGTGCCAGCAGCTTAGACGGCAGACAAGAGACCCAGTACTTC. Variable domain in full (rest from reference TRBV7-9 and TRBJ2-5): DTGVSQNPRHKITKRGQNVTFRCDPISEHNRLYWYRQTLGQGPEFLTYFQNEAQLEKSRLLSDRFSAERPKGSFSTLEIQRTEQGDSAMYLCASSLDGRQETQYFGPGTRLLVL.

This clonotype was detected a few times. The chain employs TRBV7-2 and TRBJ1-1; D call uncertain. This CDR3 is built from 14 residues. The germline CDR1 and CDR2 sequences are SGHTA and FQGNSA. Trimming removed 2 bases at V and 0 bases at J, with 7 bases between. Here the CDR3 reads CASSLPPLNTEAFF. CDR3 bases: TGTGCCAGCAGCTTACCGCCGCTGAACACTGAAGCTTTCTTT.